This T cell receptor (beta chain) was sequenced for a study of blood T cell repertoires in COVID-19. About the study: The United States, Italy and Spain were the sources of the acute and convalescent COVID-19 samples.

Data came from immunoSEQ multiplex PCR; TCRdb stores just in-frame clones and leaves some out. The table lists a few hundred thousand clones, about nine tenths of them singletons. The V gene end was trimmed by 4 bases and the J gene end by 3 bases; junction bases not matched to a gene: 5. The CDR3 extends over 17 amino acids. Germline V gives CDR1 MNHNS, CDR2 SASEGT. Participants were placed into cohorts based on the clinical history they reported. Material for sequencing was PBMCs or T cells enriched from blood (not recorded which). The source of this sequence is a woman aged 45-65 years who had been exposed to COVID-19. The chain has TRBV6-1 and TRBJ2-3, with TRBD2 matching over 15 bases. The CDR3 region has the DNA TGTGCCAGCAGTGGGGGACTAGCGGGGGGAAGGACAGATACGCAGTATTTT. It codes for CASSGGLAGGRTDTQYF.